This T cell receptor beta chain was sequenced during a study of OX40 agonist ivuxolimab in advanced cancers. The study sampled blood at baseline, cycle 4 day 1, and cycle 7 day 1. Points from the study as a whole: What antigens the expanded peripheral T cells recognized was never established. Clonal expansion among partial responders at 0.1-3.0 mg/kg ranked near the lowest. The study found that CD8+ T cells averaged more expanded clones than CD4+.

With 4 bases clipped from V and 1 base from J, the junction kept 8 bases outside the gene matches. CDR3 length equals 15 residues. CDR1 and CDR2 (germline): SGHNT, YYREEE (reference sequence). Points on this clone: Antigen unknown.

Assay: immunoSEQ multiplex PCR; the TCRdb copy retains only in-frame clones and omits some. The table shows roughly 34,000 clones, with roughly 84% occurring only once. The sample in question was CD4+ or CD8+ T cells sorted from blood, obtained in a trial of the OX40 agonist ivuxolimab. V usage is TRBV5-4 and J usage is TRBJ2-7; 7 bases map to TRBD2. This receptor was obtained from an adult with an advanced solid tumor such as melanoma, head and neck, liver or kidney cancer. The CDR3 sequence: CASSPGGSGSYEQYF. The CDR3 bases are TGTGCCAGCAGCCCCGGGGGTAGCGGGTCCTACGAGCAGTACTTC.